This passage covers 16 T cell receptor beta chains from one sample sequenced in a study of T cell responses to AZD1222 COVID-19 vaccine. The protocol was immunoSEQ multiplex PCR, while the TCRdb copy is restricted to in-frame clones and leaves out a portion. The sample carries 100,000 to 150,000 clones, around 80% recorded once. The sample in question was peripheral blood, obtained 28 days after the second AZD1222 dose. These receptors were obtained from an adult who received the AZD1222 COVID-19 vaccine.

J is TRBJ1-1 and V is TRBV7-6; a possible D gene is TRBD1 (5 bases). The V end was cut by 2 bases, the J end by 5 bases, with 21 bases between. This CDR3 comprises 17 residues. Germline V gene lookup returns CDR1 SGHVS and CDR2 FNYEAQ. The CDR3 region has the DNA TGTGCCAGCAGCTTAAGGGGCTTAGGACATGATAAAACTGAAGCTTTCTTT. This translates into CASSLRGLGHDKTEAFF.

V gene TRBV7-2 combines with J gene TRBJ1-1; D gene unclear. The CDR3 is 15 amino acids. The V gene's germline CDR1 is SGHTA and CDR2 FQGNSA. The germline V and J ends were trimmed by 1 base and 1 base, with 10 bases remaining between them. The CDR3 loop reads CASSLDRVGNTEAFF. For the CDR3, the DNA is TGTGCCAGCAGCTTAGATCGGGTAGGGAACACTGAAGCTTTCTTT.

The chain carries TRBV7-2 and TRBJ1-5; no firm D call. The CDR3 sequence is 15 residues long. Trimming left V 5 bases short and J 0 bases short, with 11 bases between. Per the germline V gene, CDR1 is SGHTA and CDR2 is FQGNSA. CDR3 sequence (DNA): TGTGCCAGCAGCCCCGGATCGTATAGCAATCAGCCCCAGCATTTT. Translated, it gives CASSPGSYSNQPQHF. The full variable domain, its missing parts supplied by reference TRBV7-2 and TRBJ1-5, is GAGVSQSPSNKVTEKGKDVELRCDPISGHTALYWYRQSLGQGLEFLIYFQGNSAPDKSGLPSDRFSAERTGGSVSTLTIQRTQQEDSAVYLCASSPGSYSNQPQHFGDGTRLSIL.

This chain joins TRBV6-5 and TRBJ2-2; unclear D gene. Trimming left V 7 bases short and J 1 base short, with 10 bases between. Germline values: CDR1 MNHEY, CDR2 SVGAGI. This CDR3 is 14 amino acids long. CDR3 residues: CASTGSVNTGELFF. The DNA for the CDR3 is TGTGCCAGCACCGGGTCTGTGAACACCGGGGAGCTGTTTTTT.

The genes are TRBV4-3 and TRBJ2-2; 12 bases fit TRBD2. Germline loops: CDR1 LGHNA, CDR2 YSLEER. CDR3 length equals 19 residues. With V trimmed by 1 base and J by 1 base, 7 bases remained unmatched. This CDR3 reads CASSQGSSGGALNTGELFF. The CDR3 DNA follows: TGCGCCAGCAGCCAAGGGTCTAGCGGGGGGGCCTTGAACACCGGGGAGCTGTTTTTT.

This clone showed up just a few times. The J gene is TRBJ1-6, the V gene TRBV2, with 10 bases that match TRBD1. Per the germline V gene, CDR1 is SNHLY and CDR2 is FYNNEI. This CDR3 spans 14 amino acids. V lost 6 bases, J lost 10 bases, and 6 bases stayed unmatched. In DNA form, the CDR3 reads TGTGCCAGCAGATTAAAGACAGGGGGCTCACCCCTCCACTTT. Its translation is CASRLKTGGSPLHF. Combining the CDR3 with reference TRBV2 and TRBJ1-6 gives the whole variable domain EPEVTQTPSHQVTQMGQEVILRCVPISNHLYFYWYRQILGQKVEFLVSFYNNEISEKSEIFDDQFSVERPDGSNFTLKIRSTKLEDSAMYFCASRLKTGGSPLHFGNGTRLTVT.

This chain links TRBV4-1 with TRBJ2-1; TRBD2 agrees at 7 bases. Per the germline V gene, CDR1 is MGHRA and CDR2 is YSYEKL. V shed 0 bases, J shed 5 bases, and the junction held 16 bases outside the gene matches. The CDR3 has 19 amino acids. CDR3 protein: CASSQDSRLAALADNEQFF. The CDR3 nucleotides are TGCGCCAGCAGCCAAGATTCAAGGCTAGCGGCCTTAGCGGACAATGAGCAGTTCTTC.

V gene TRBV7-6 combines with J gene TRBJ2-2; 14 bases are shared with TRBD2. The V and J ends lost 1 base and 1 base, in that order; junction bases with no gene match: 8. Germline V CDR1 and CDR2: SGHVS, FNYEAQ. The CDR3 is 20 amino acids. CDR3 loop: CASSLVGLAGGSRNTGELFF. In nucleotides, the CDR3 is TGTGCCAGCAGCTTAGTCGGACTAGCGGGGGGTAGTAGGAACACCGGGGAGCTGTTTTTT.

This rearrangement joins TRBV28 to TRBJ1-5; no definite D call. Trimming left V 8 bases short and J 2 bases short, with 10 bases between. CDR3 length: 13 amino acids. CDR1 is MDHEN and CDR2 is SYDVKM in the germline V gene. CDR3 in DNA: TGTGCCAGCGGCGATTCGGGCAATCAGCCCCAGCATTTT. Amino acid sequence: CASGDSGNQPQHF.

This chain uses TRBV19 with TRBJ1-5; D is undetermined. Germline V gives CDR1 LNHDA, CDR2 SQIVND (reference sequence). Trimming pared 3 bases from V and 4 bases from J, leaving 13 bases between. The CDR3 length is 15 residues. CDR3 sequence: CASSISSPGNQPQHF. CDR3 nucleotide sequence: TGTGCCAGTAGTATCTCGTCGCCGGGGAATCAGCCCCAGCATTTT.

The J gene is TRBJ2-3, the V gene TRBV7-6, with D unresolved. The germline V gene encodes CDR1 SGHVS and CDR2 FNYEAQ. The V end was cut by 5 bases, the J end by 6 bases, with 9 bases between. CDR3 length: 12 amino acids. The CDR3 sequence: CASSPDTDTQYF. CDR3 nucleotides: TGTGCCAGCAGCCCGGATACGGATACGCAGTATTTT.

This clone has only one observation. This chain joins TRBV7-9 and TRBJ2-5; TRBD2 might be the D (5 bases). The CDR3 runs to 15 residues. Germline V CDR1 and CDR2: SEHNR, FQNEAQ (reference sequence). Trimming left V 0 bases short and J 6 bases short, with 14 bases between. CDR3 sequence (DNA): TGTGCCAGCAGCTTAGCCTTTGCGGGTCGGAAGACCCAGTACTTC. Translated: CASSLAFAGRKTQYF. Using reference TRBV7-9 and TRBJ2-5 for the parts outside the CDR3, the full variable domain is DTGVSQNPRHKITKRGQNVTFRCDPISEHNRLYWYRQTLGQGPEFLTYFQNEAQLEKSRLLSDRFSAERPKGSFSTLEIQRTEQGDSAMYLCASSLAFAGRKTQYFGPGTRLLVL.

The chain couples TRBV11-2 to TRBJ2-2; D is unclear. Trimming removed 0 bases from V and 4 bases from J, with 0 bases in between. The germline V gene encodes CDR1 SGHAT and CDR2 FQNNGV. The CDR3 loop spans 12 amino acids. CDR3 protein: CASSLDTGELFF. In DNA form, the CDR3 reads TGTGCCAGCAGCTTAGACACCGGGGAGCTGTTTTTT.

The rearrangement uses TRBV15 and TRBJ1-2; 9 nucleotides line up with TRBD1. The CDR3 totals 16 residues. V was pared by 0 bases and J by 4 bases, with 6 bases of the junction left unmatched. The V gene's germline CDR1 is LNHNV and CDR2 YYDKDF (reference sequence). In DNA form, the CDR3 reads TGTGCCACCAGCAGAGAAGGGACAGGGATCATCTATGGCTACACCTTC. Protein sequence: CATSREGTGIIYGYTF.

CDR3 protein: CASRDKGSYNEQFF. The DNA of the CDR3 is TGTGCCAGCAGGGATAAAGGGTCCTACAATGAGCAGTTCTTC. The V call is TRBV25-1, the J call TRBJ2-1; unclear D gene. The V and J ends lost 6 bases and 1 base respectively, with 10 bases between them. The CDR3 contains 14 residues. Per germline, CDR1 MGHDK and CDR2 SYGVNS.

The chain is built from TRBV9 and TRBJ2-1; TRBD2 matches at 12 bases. V gave up 2 bases and J gave up 4 bases; unmatched junction bases: 1. This CDR3 has 15 amino acids. CDR1 is SGDLS and CDR2 is YYNGEE in the germline V gene. DNA for the CDR3: TGTGCCAGCAGCGTCGGGACTAGCGGGTACAATGAGCAGTTCTTC. Residues: CASSVGTSGYNEQFF.